Each of the 12 T cell receptor beta chains below was sequenced from the same sample in a study of cytomegalovirus exposure and HLA in healthy donors. Both 60 Vbeta primers and 13 Jbeta primers went into the PCR. The assay was immunoSEQ multiplex PCR, and TCRdb's table has in-frame clones only and misses some. The data show about 130,000 clones, roughly 70% seen once. Material: PBMCs. These receptors all come from a man aged 40-50 years in good health and CMV-seronegative.

V usage is TRBV2 and J usage is TRBJ2-7; D remains unclear. V dropped 8 bases and J dropped 6 bases, with 14 bases sitting between them. Germline values: CDR1 SNHLY, CDR2 FYNNEI. The CDR3 contains 12 residues. The CDR3: CASRLESGEQYF. As DNA, the CDR3 is TGTGCCAGCCGACTTGAGTCTGGCGAGCAGTACTTC.

The chain recombines TRBV6-5 with TRBJ2-5, with 7 bases identical to TRBD1. Germline trimming cut 4 bases from V and 4 bases from J; bases unmatched to any gene: 6. Germline V gives CDR1 MNHEY, CDR2 SVGAGI. This CDR3 region has 14 residues. The CDR3 DNA sequence: TGTGCCAGCAGTTTCTACAGGGGTGCAGAGACCCAGTACTTC. It translates to CASSFYRGAETQYF.

The V call is TRBV18, the J call TRBJ1-2; D unclear. The germline CDR1 and CDR2 sequences are KGHSH and LQKENI. This CDR3 is built from 14 residues. V lost 3 bases to trimming and J lost 0 bases, with 8 bases between them. The CDR3: CASSPQLTNYGYTF. CDR3 DNA: TGTGCCAGCTCACCTCAACTAACTAACTATGGCTACACCTTC.

This sequence joins TRBV7-8 and TRBJ1-5; possibly TRBD1 for D (5 bases). There are 13 residues in the CDR3. Trimming took off 1 base at V and 7 bases at J, with 8 bases between the two ends. The V gene's germline CDR1 is SGHVS and CDR2 FQNEAQ. The CDR3 is CASSLDGAQPQHF. The CDR3 DNA is TGTGCCAGCAGCTTAGATGGGGCCCAGCCCCAGCATTTT.

As DNA, the CDR3 is TGTGCCACCCGGGGACAGCTGAACACTGAAGCTTTCTTT. It yields the protein CATRGQLNTEAFF. The V and J genes are TRBV6-1 and TRBJ1-1; 7 bases are a match to TRBD1. This CDR3 has 13 residues. Looked up from germline, CDR1 is MNHNS and CDR2 is SASEGT. Losses at the gene ends were 10 bases for V and 0 bases for J; bases not matched to a gene: 5.

This chain links TRBV5-8 with TRBJ1-5; 7 positions match TRBD1. The CDR3 is made up of 16 amino acids. CDR1 and CDR2 (germline): SGHTS, YDEGEE. V was pared by 4 bases and J by 0 bases, with 7 bases of the junction left unmatched. In DNA, the CDR3 is TGTGCCAGCAGCCCTCGGACAGGCTATAGCAATCAGCCCCAGCATTTT. It is translated as CASSPRTGYSNQPQHF.

The chain uses TRBV7-9 and TRBJ2-7; the match to TRBD1 covers 7 bases. Looked up from germline, CDR1 is SEHNR and CDR2 is FQNEAQ (reference sequence). This CDR3 is 16 amino acids long. The ends lost 6 bases at V and 2 bases at J; junction bases unmatched: 13. This CDR3 reads CASRHDGRDRPYEQYF. The CDR3, as DNA: TGTGCCAGCAGGCATGATGGCCGGGACAGACCCTACGAGCAGTACTTC. Full variable domain (missing parts from reference TRBV7-9 and TRBJ2-7): DTGVSQNPRHKITKRGQNVTFRCDPISEHNRLYWYRQTLGQGPEFLTYFQNEAQLEKSRLLSDRFSAERPKGSFSTLEIQRTEQGDSAMYLCASRHDGRDRPYEQYFGPGTRLTVT.

This chain joins TRBV19 and TRBJ2-2, with 8 bases identical to TRBD1. The CDR3 sequence is 15 residues long. Looked up from germline, CDR1 is LNHDA and CDR2 is SQIVND (reference sequence). V lost 4 bases to trimming and J lost 7 bases; unmatched junction nucleotides: 8. CDR3 nucleotide sequence: TGTGCCAGTAGTACCGCAACAGGGGGGCGCGGGGAGCTGTTTTTT. This codes for CASSTATGGRGELFF.

The CDR3 DNA reads as TGTGCCAGCAGTTATAGGACTAGCGGGACCGAGCAGTACTTC. Translation gives CASSYRTSGTEQYF. The chain combines TRBV6-5 with TRBJ2-7, with 12 positions matching TRBD2. Germline CDR1 MNHEY, CDR2 SVGAGI. The CDR3 contains 14 residues. V shed 3 bases and J 6 bases; nucleotides not matched to a gene: 3.

This clone was counted a few times. J is TRBJ2-3 and V is TRBV10-3; 9 bases map to TRBD2. Germline-derived CDR1 and CDR2 are ENHRY and SYGVKD. The length of the CDR3 is 13 residues. Losses at the gene ends were 6 bases for V and 10 bases for J; bases not matched to a gene: 8. Written as DNA, the CDR3 is TGTGCCATCAGCAGCGGGGGGTCCGGTGCGCAGTATTTT. Its protein product is CAISSGGSGAQYF.

V usage is TRBV15 and J usage is TRBJ1-1; no clear D gene. Trimming left V 1 base short and J 0 bases short, with 9 bases between. The CDR3 has 15 residues. CDR1 LNHNV and CDR2 YYDKDF come from the germline V gene (reference sequence). The CDR3 nucleotides read TGTGCCACCAGCAGAGGGCACGGGATGAACACTGAAGCTTTCTTT. Its translation: CATSRGHGMNTEAFF.

The chain carries TRBV30 and TRBJ1-5, with D uncertain. Germline lookup yields CDR1 GTSNPN and CDR2 SVGIG (reference sequence). The germline V and J ends were trimmed by 5 bases and 0 bases, with 8 bases remaining between them. The CDR3 has 13 amino acids. This chain's CDR3 is CAWRVDSNQPQHF. The CDR3 bases are TGTGCCTGGCGGGTTGATAGCAATCAGCCCCAGCATTTT.